These T cell receptor beta chains were read from a single sample in a study of cytomegalovirus exposure and HLA in healthy donors. Method: immunoSEQ multiplex PCR; TCRdb's copy keeps in-frame clones and lacks some. Altogether about 330,000 clones are present, around 90% being singletons, with the ten largest covering about 1%. What was sequenced was PBMCs. Source of these receptors: a woman in her twenties or thirties in good health and CMV-seropositive. Each CDR3 is given with its conserved first and last residue. D genes are given only for firm matches. Not all rows give a size; the values are once, few, many and, for expanded clones, a class.

>-|TRBJ2-7|-|TRBV9
TGTGCCAGCAGCGTAGGAGCAGGGCCGAACTACGAGCAGTACTTC
CASSVGAGPNYEQYF
>TRBD2|TRBJ2-7|-|TRBV5-1
TGCGCCAGCAGCTTTTTTACTAGCGGCCCTAGGAACTACGAGCAGTACTTC
CASSFFTSGPRNYEQYF
>-|TRBJ1-3|-|TRBV4-1
TGCGCCAGCAGCCAAGGGGGTTTCGGAAACACCATATATTTT
CASSQGGFGNTIYF
>-|TRBJ1-1|-|TRBV2
TGTGCCAGCAGTGGATATGGGAACACTGAAGCTTTCTTT
CASSGYGNTEAFF
>TRBD1|TRBJ2-7|few|TRBV2
TGTGCCAGCAGTGTCTCTCAGGGGGCTAGGGAGCAGTACTTC
CASSVSQGAREQYF
>TRBD2|TRBJ2-7|-|TRBV6-5
TGTGCCAGCAGTTACGGGGCTAGCGGGAGTAGCGAGCAGTACTTC
CASSYGASGSSEQYF
>-|TRBJ2-7|once|TRBV5-5
TGTGCCAGCAGCTTGGCGCGATACGAGCAGTACTTC
CASSLARYEQYF
>-|TRBJ1-1|-|TRBV6-6
TGTGCCAGCAGTTCACGGACGTCCGAAGCTTTCTTT
CASSSRTSEAFF
>TRBD1|TRBJ1-2|-|TRBV29-1
TGCAGCGTTGAGACAGGGACCTATGGCTACACCTTC
CSVETGTYGYTF
>TRBD2|TRBJ2-1|-|TRBV27
TGTGCCAGCACCCCGACTTTAGCGGGAGACGACTACAATGAGCAGTTCTTC
CASTPTLAGDDYNEQFF
>-|TRBJ1-2|-|TRBV4-2
TGTGCCAGCAGCCAAGATCTTACGGGCAGAAATTATGGCTACACCTTC
CASSQDLTGRNYGYTF
>-|TRBJ1-5|few|TRBV5-1
TGCGCCAGCAGCTTGGATAGCAATCAGCCCCAGCATTTT
CASSLDSNQPQHF
>-|TRBJ1-1|few|TRBV19
TGTGCCAGTAGTACGACAATGAACACTGAAGCTTTCTTT
CASSTTMNTEAFF
>TRBD1|TRBJ2-2|few|TRBV7-2
TGTGCCAGCAGCTTGGCCACAGGGGCCGGGGAGCTGTTTTTT
CASSLATGAGELFF
>TRBD1|TRBJ1-1|-|TRBV2
TGTGCCAGCAGTAGGGACAGTCAAGCTTTCTTT
CASSRDSQAFF
>-|TRBJ1-4|-|TRBV19
TGTGCCAGTAGGAAAAATGGGCAGGGCTCGGGTGAAAAACTGTTTTTT
CASRKNGQGSGEKLFF
>-|TRBJ2-3|-|TRBV7-2
TGTGCCAGCAGCTTACTCAAGCGGGCAAGCACAGATACGCAGTATTTT
CASSLLKRASTDTQYF
>-|TRBJ1-1|-|TRBV2
TGTGCCAGCTCGGGCCCCAACACTGAAGCTTTCTTT
CASSGPNTEAFF
>TRBD1|TRBJ2-1|-|TRBV5-6
TGTGCCAGCTTAACAGGGGGCGCGAAACAGTTCTTC
CASLTGGAKQFF
>-|TRBJ2-1|-|TRBV2
TGTGCCACCCTGGGGTACCTCAATGAGCAGTTCTTC
CATLGYLNEQFF
>TRBD1|TRBJ2-3|-|TRBV6-6
TGTGCCAGCAAGGATGCAGGGGGCGCAGATACGCAGTATTTT
CASKDAGGADTQYF